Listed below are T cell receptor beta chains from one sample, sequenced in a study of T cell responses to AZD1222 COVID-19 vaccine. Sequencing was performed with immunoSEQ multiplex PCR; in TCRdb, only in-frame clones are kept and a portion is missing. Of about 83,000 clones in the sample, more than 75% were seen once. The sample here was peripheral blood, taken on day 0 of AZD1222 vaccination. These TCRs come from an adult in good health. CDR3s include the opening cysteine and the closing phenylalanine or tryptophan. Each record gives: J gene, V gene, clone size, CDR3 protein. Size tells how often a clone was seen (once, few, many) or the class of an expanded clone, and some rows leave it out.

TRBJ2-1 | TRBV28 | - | CASSRTRGGRYNEQFF
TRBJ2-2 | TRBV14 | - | CASSQDQDYPKHTGELFF
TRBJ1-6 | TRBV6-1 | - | CASSEARQGDSPLHF
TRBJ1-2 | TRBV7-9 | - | CASSLGGGTEDYGYTF
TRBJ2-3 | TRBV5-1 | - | CASRWGLTTDTQYF
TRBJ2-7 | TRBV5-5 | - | CASSMPPDNSYEQYF
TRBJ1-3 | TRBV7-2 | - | CASSLGTGALSSGNTIYF
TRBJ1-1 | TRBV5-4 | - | CATLGPGNTEAFF
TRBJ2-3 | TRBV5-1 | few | CASSLVGTGDTDTQYF
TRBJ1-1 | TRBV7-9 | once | CASSSRTGWDTEAFF
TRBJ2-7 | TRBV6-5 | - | CASSSEIYEQYF
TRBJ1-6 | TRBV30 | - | CAWSTAEYWARTDNSPLHF
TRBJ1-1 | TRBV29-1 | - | CSVEDAVPFF
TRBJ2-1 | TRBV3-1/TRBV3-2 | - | CASSLLEGSYNEQFF
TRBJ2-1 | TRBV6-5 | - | CASSPGGSFNEQFF
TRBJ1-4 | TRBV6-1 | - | CASSEYPGRENEKLFF
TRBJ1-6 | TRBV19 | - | CASSSLSGLAPLHF
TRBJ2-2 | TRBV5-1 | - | CASSGTGFPGELFF
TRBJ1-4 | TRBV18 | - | CASSPWTGANEKLFF
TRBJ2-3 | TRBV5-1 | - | CASSLIGGGAGGTDTQYF
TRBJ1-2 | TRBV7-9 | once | CASSLEGGRGYTF
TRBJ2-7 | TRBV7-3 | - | CASSLGAGWDEQYF
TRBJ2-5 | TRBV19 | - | CASSPRLGEETQYF
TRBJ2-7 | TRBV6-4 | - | CASSADSYEQYF
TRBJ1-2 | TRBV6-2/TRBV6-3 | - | CASSYNRGYTF
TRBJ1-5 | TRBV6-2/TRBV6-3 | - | CASSSRQEGRANQPQHF
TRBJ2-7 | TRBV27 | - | CASSWTGLAYEQYF
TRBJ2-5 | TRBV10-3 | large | CAIIRTVQETQYF
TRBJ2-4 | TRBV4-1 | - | CASSQLDREQYF
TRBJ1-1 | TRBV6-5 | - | CASSKFAAVSTEAFF
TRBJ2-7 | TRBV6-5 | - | CASSHRDSRAYEQYF
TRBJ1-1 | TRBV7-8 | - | CASSSTPVQVLEAFF
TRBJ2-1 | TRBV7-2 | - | CASQASGRGGYNEQFF
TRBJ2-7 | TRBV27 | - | CASSLTSGYEQYF
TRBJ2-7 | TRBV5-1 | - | CASSSGTSLAYEQYF
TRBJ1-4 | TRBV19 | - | CASSDKPGQKLFF
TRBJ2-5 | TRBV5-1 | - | CASSFQTPGQETQYF
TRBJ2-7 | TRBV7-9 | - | CASSHRDRGPYEQYF
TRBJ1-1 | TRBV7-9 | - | CASSLGGQGSAEAFF
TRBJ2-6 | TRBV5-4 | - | CASSSGTTRGANVLTF
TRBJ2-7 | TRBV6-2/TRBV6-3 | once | CASSYSLEAQYF
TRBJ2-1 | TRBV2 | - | CASSEIASRSNEQFF
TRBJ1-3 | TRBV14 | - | CASSQDPRSGNTIYF
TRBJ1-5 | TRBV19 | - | CASSIPYQPQHF